Presented here are 13 T cell receptor beta chains from one specimen sequenced in a study of T-cell memory formation after mild COVID-19. One entry per CDR3 protein results from TCRdb running MiXCR on the 5' RACE reads. The table has about 340,000 distinct CDR3 sequences, around 20% seen once. Sequenced input: PBMCs or a T cell subset sorted from them (not recorded which). These receptor sequences come from an adult woman who had mild COVID-19 (a few samples of this study predate the infection). Cell type and time point are not known.

At least ten counts were recorded for this clonotype. The chain couples TRBV7-2 to TRBJ2-1; TRBD2 might be the D (7 bases). CDR3 length equals 18 residues. V was trimmed by 2 bases and J by 0 bases, leaving 17 bases between them. The germline V gene has CDR1 SGHTA and CDR2 FQGNSA. CDR3 sequence (DNA): TGTGCCAGCAGCTTATCATGGGGGGGCCCAAGCTCCTACAATGAGCAGTTCTTC. Its translation: CASSLSWGGPSSYNEQFF.

The chain couples TRBV20-1 to TRBJ1-1, with D hard to call. V was pared by 6 bases and J by 6 bases, with 20 bases between. The CDR3 loop spans 14 amino acids. Germline V gene lookup returns CDR1 DFQATT and CDR2 SNEGSKA (reference sequence). The CDR3 region is CSATPPRTFSEAFF. For the CDR3, the DNA is TGCAGTGCCACCCCCCCGAGGACCTTCTCTGAAGCTTTCTTT.

This chain joins TRBV6-5 and TRBJ2-6; D remains ambiguous. CDR3 length equals 15 residues. Trimming stripped 0 bases from V and 0 bases from J, with 3 bases between. From germline, CDR1 is MNHEY and CDR2 SVGAGI. CDR3 DNA: TGTGCCAGCAGTTACTCATACTCTGGGGCCAACGTCCTGACTTTC. Translation gives CASSYSYSGANVLTF.

The gene calls are TRBV6-5 and TRBJ2-5; either TRBD1 or TRBD2 may fit D (5 bases each). The CDR3 length is 14 residues. Germline loops: CDR1 MNHEY, CDR2 SVGAGI. The ends were cut back, 5 bases at V and 2 bases at J, with 12 bases in the middle. This chain's CDR3 is CASSPSGRQETQYF. DNA of the CDR3: TGTGCCAGCAGTCCATCAGGGAGACAAGAGACCCAGTACTTC.

This clonotype has a handful of counts. This chain joins TRBV12-3 or TRBV12-4 and TRBJ2-3, with 7 bases matching TRBD2. The CDR3 runs to 15 residues. The junction had 5 bases not matched to a gene; V was cut back by 2 bases and J by 3 bases. CDR3 region: CASSLWRSGTDTQYF. CDR3 DNA sequence: TGTGCCAGCAGTTTATGGCGTAGCGGGACAGATACGCAGTATTTT.

This clonotype was seen more than once but under ten times. V and J are TRBV7-2 and TRBJ2-1; D not resolved. The CDR3 covers 12 residues. Germline V CDR1 and CDR2: SGHTA, FQGNSA. V was shortened by 0 bases and J by 10 bases, with 7 bases between the two germline ends. The CDR3 protein is CASSLAGFEQFF. CDR3 DNA: TGTGCCAGCAGCTTAGCGGGGTTCGAGCAGTTCTTC.

This clonotype showed up just a few times. V usage is TRBV3-1 and J usage is TRBJ2-3; a weak D match, TRBD2 (6 bases). With 1 base removed from V and 4 bases from J, the gap between germline ends came to 15 bases. CDR3 length equals 16 residues. CDR1 is LGHDT, CDR2 YNNKEL, per germline (reference sequence). The CDR3 sequence is CASSQGNAGIPDTQYF. CDR3 sequence (DNA): TGTGCCAGCAGCCAAGGAAACGCGGGAATCCCAGATACGCAGTATTTT.

This chain links TRBV15 with TRBJ2-5; D call uncertain. The germline CDR1 and CDR2 sequences are LNHNV and YYDKDF (reference sequence). This CDR3 comprises 13 residues. V was pared by 6 bases and J by 5 bases, with 13 bases between. CDR3 DNA: TGTGCCACCAGTCTTGATGGGCGGGAGACCCAGTACTTC. It codes for CATSLDGRETQYF.

This clonotype was counted many times. CDR3 amino acids: CASSRTADYGYTF. The CDR3 DNA follows: TGTGCCAGCTCTCGGACCGCAGACTATGGCTACACCTTC. This chain connects TRBV27 to TRBJ1-2; no definite D call. Per germline, CDR1 MNHEY and CDR2 SMNVEV (reference sequence). The CDR3 loop spans 13 amino acids. The germline V and J ends were trimmed by 8 bases and 3 bases, with 13 bases remaining between them.

The J gene is TRBJ1-2, the V gene TRBV18, with no clear D. The CDR3 extends over 12 amino acids. Trimming cost V 3 bases and J 8 bases, with 10 bases left between them. Germline V gene data show CDR1 as KGHSH and CDR2 as LQKENI. This CDR3 is CASSPDQSGYTF. The CDR3 nucleotides are TGTGCCAGCTCACCTGACCAATCGGGCTACACCTTC.

The table lists this clonotype with a few counts. The chain is built from TRBV4-3 and TRBJ1-4; D might be TRBD1 (6 bases). V shed 0 bases and J shed 8 bases, with 13 bases lying between them. Germline V gene lookup returns CDR1 LGHNA and CDR2 YSLEER. The CDR3 is made up of 15 amino acids. In DNA, the CDR3 is TGCGCCAGCAGCCAAGAGCGGGGGGCCCAAGAAAAACTGTTTTTT. Amino acid sequence: CASSQERGAQEKLFF.

This clonotype was counted ten times or more. The rearrangement links TRBV29-1 to TRBJ2-1; D is unclear. CDR3 length: 15 amino acids. Germline CDR1 and CDR2: SQVTM and ANQGSEA. V lost 0 bases to trimming and J lost 7 bases, with 16 bases between them. CDR3 region: CSVEDPVGRGNEQFF. CDR3 DNA sequence: TGCAGCGTTGAAGACCCGGTGGGCAGAGGTAATGAGCAGTTCTTC.

This chain uses TRBV7-9 with TRBJ2-7, with unresolved D. The germline V gene has CDR1 SEHNR and CDR2 FQNEAQ (reference sequence). The CDR3 consists of 15 residues. The V end lost 6 bases, the J end lost 5 bases, and 20 bases lay between the germline ends. CDR3: CASSDNGGGVDEQYF. The CDR3 coding sequence is TGTGCCAGCAGTGACAACGGCGGTGGCGTGGACGAGCAGTACTTC.